This is a list of T cell receptor beta chains from one sample in a study of blood T cell repertoires in COVID-19. Using immunoSEQ multiplex PCR, the repertoire was profiled, and TCRdb retains in-frame clones only, with some absent. In the table there are around 200,000 clones, about 87% of which are singletons. Material: peripheral blood. The source is a woman aged 18-29 years who had recovered from COVID-19. CDR3s include the opening cysteine and the closing phenylalanine or tryptophan. The D gene is left open where the match is weak. Clone size, where shown, is once, few, many, or a class for clones that have expanded.

>TRBJ2-1|TRBD2|TRBV5-4|-
CASSLAGGPREQFF
TGTGCCAGCAGCTTGGCGGGAGGGCCTCGGGAGCAGTTCTTC
>TRBJ1-5|-|TRBV7-2|-
CASSLDPNSNQPQHF
TGTGCCAGCAGCTTAGATCCCAATAGCAATCAGCCCCAGCATTTT
>TRBJ1-2|-|TRBV4-1|-
CASSQEGGVGYGYTF
TGCGCCAGCAGCCAAGAGGGAGGGGTTGGCTATGGCTACACCTTC
>TRBJ2-2|-|TRBV5-4|-
CASSTRGELFF
TGTGCCAGCAGCACTAGGGGGGAGCTGTTTTTT
>TRBJ2-1|-|TRBV20-1|-
CSARDFNEQFF
TGCAGTGCACGGGACTTCAATGAGCAGTTCTTC
>TRBJ1-2|-|TRBV6-6|-
CASNPPGIYGYTF
TGTGCCAGCAACCCTCCAGGGATCTATGGCTACACCTTC
>TRBJ2-3|TRBD2|TRBV28|-
CASSSGLAGSIDTQYF
TGTGCCAGCAGTTCCGGACTAGCGGGAAGTATAGATACGCAGTATTTT
>TRBJ2-3|TRBD2|TRBV5-6|-
CASSPEASGLTYTQYF
TGTGCCAGCAGCCCTGAAGCTAGCGGCCTCACATATACGCAGTATTTT
>TRBJ1-1|-|TRBV5-1|-
CASSLGPYENTEAFF
TGCGCCAGCAGCTTGGGGCCTTATGAGAACACTGAAGCTTTCTTT
>TRBJ1-1|TRBD1|TRBV5-5|-
CASSVPQGADTEAFF
TGTGCCAGCAGCGTACCCCAGGGGGCGGACACTGAAGCTTTCTTT
>TRBJ1-1|TRBD1|TRBV7-9|-
CASLYDREAEAFF
TGTGCCAGCCTTTATGACAGGGAGGCTGAAGCTTTCTTT
>TRBJ1-3|TRBD1|TRBV5-6|-
CASNLRQGFSGNTIYF
TGTGCCAGCAACCTGCGACAGGGATTCTCTGGAAACACCATATATTTT
>TRBJ1-1|TRBD1|TRBV3-1/TRBV3-2|once
CASSQNQGGEAFF
TGTGCCAGCAGCCAAAATCAGGGGGGTGAAGCTTTCTTT
>TRBJ2-2|-|TRBV6-2/TRBV6-3|-
CASSFEQLNTGELFF
TGTGCCAGCAGCTTCGAACAGCTGAACACCGGGGAGCTGTTTTTT
>TRBJ2-5|-|TRBV3-1/TRBV3-2|-
CASSRRAAGFDQETQYF
TGTGCCAGCAGCCGCCGGGCGGCGGGGTTCGACCAAGAGACCCAGTACTTC
>TRBJ1-2|TRBD1|TRBV7-3|-
CASSFSGQDYTF
TGTGCCAGCAGCTTTTCGGGACAGGACTACACCTTC
>TRBJ2-5|TRBD2|TRBV5-6|few
CASSLDGSGGPREETQYF
TGTGCCAGCAGCTTGGACGGCAGCGGGGGTCCTCGGGAGGAGACCCAGTACTTC
>TRBJ1-2|-|TRBV7-3|-
CASSPQAGEAVYGYTF
TGTGCCAGCAGCCCCCAGGCGGGGGAGGCAGTGTATGGCTACACCTTC
>TRBJ1-1|TRBD1|TRBV4-1|once
CASSQPDRGDTEAFF
TGCGCCAGCAGCCAACCGGACAGGGGGGACACTGAAGCTTTCTTT
>TRBJ2-3|TRBD2|TRBV7-9|-
CASSKGLAFSTDTQYF
TGTGCCAGCAGCAAGGGACTAGCGTTTAGCACAGATACGCAGTATTTT
>TRBJ2-1|-|TRBV3-1/TRBV3-2|-
CASSQDYPRGSYNEQFF
TGTGCCAGCAGCCAAGATTACCCGCGGGGATCCTACAATGAGCAGTTCTTC
>TRBJ2-2|-|TRBV5-1|-
CASSLVSSKTGELFF
TGCGCCAGCAGCTTGGTTAGTTCTAAAACCGGGGAGCTGTTTTTT
>TRBJ1-1|-|TRBV6-5|-
CASSYRGGIEAFF
TGTGCCAGCAGTTACAGGGGGGGTATTGAAGCTTTCTTT
>TRBJ2-1|TRBD1|TRBV5-1|-
CASSFAGQGSSYNEQFF
TGCGCCAGCAGCTTTGCCGGACAGGGAAGCTCCTACAATGAGCAGTTCTTC
>TRBJ1-6|TRBD1|TRBV3-1/TRBV3-2|few
CASSGPGQAATLHF
TGTGCCAGCAGCGGACCGGGACAGGCTGCCACCCTCCACTTT